The entry below describes one TCR beta chain. This sample was taken from a study of shared clonotypes between healthy human individuals. Everyone who donated was a Caucasian adult who lived in Nashville, Tennessee. Assay used: immunoSEQ multiplex PCR; TCRdb lists only in-frame clones, some missing. This table has under 600,000 clones, roughly 85% appearing once. The CDR3 length is 16 residues. Germline V gene data show CDR1 as GTSNPN and CDR2 as SVGIG (reference sequence). J lost 0 bases, V lost 1 base, and 6 bases had no gene match. This rearrangement joins TRBV30 to TRBJ2-4, with 7 bases aligning to TRBD1. Sequenced input: PBMCs. This receptor was taken from a woman aged 35 to 49 in good health. Some clones in this sample may be carry-over from other donors' samples. The CDR3 region has the DNA TGTGCCTGGAGTGCCACAGGGGACCTAGCCAAAAACATTCAGTACTTC. Translation gives CAWSATGDLAKNIQYF.